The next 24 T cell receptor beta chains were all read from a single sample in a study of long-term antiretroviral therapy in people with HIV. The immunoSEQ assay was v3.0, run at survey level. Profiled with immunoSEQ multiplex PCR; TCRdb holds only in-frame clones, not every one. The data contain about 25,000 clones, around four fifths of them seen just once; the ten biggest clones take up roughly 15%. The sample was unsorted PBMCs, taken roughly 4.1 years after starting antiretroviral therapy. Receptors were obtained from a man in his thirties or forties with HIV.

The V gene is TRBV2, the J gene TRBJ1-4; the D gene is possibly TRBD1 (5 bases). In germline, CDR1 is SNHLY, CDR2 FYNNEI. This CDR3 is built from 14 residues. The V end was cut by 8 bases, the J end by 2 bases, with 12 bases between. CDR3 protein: CASSWTTTNEKLFF. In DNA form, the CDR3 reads TGTGCCAGCTCATGGACAACGACTAATGAAAAACTGTTTTTT.

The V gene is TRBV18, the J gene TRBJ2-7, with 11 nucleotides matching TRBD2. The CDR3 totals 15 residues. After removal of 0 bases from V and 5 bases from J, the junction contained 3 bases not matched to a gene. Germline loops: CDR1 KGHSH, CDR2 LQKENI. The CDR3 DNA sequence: TGTGCCAGCTCACCACCGGCTAGCGGGGGGAACGAGCAGTACTTC. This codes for CASSPPASGGNEQYF.

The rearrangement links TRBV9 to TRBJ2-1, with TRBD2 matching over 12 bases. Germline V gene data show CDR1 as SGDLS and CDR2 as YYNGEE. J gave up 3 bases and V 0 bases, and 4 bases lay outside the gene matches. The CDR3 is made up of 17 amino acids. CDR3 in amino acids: CASSVATSGGNYNEQFF. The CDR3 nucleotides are TGTGCCAGCAGCGTAGCTACTAGCGGGGGGAACTACAATGAGCAGTTCTTC.

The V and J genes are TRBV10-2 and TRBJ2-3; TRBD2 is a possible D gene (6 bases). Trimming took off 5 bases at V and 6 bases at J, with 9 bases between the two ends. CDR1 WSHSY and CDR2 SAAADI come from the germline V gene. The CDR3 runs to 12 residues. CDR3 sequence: CASSHGGDTQYF. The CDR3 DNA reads TGCGCCAGCAGTCATGGAGGGGATACGCAGTATTTT.

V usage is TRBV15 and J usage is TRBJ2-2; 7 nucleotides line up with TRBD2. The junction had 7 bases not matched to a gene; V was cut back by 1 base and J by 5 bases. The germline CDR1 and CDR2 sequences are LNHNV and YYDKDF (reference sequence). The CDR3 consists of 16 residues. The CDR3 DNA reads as TGTGCCACCAGCAGAGTGGCAGGGAGGGCGACCGGGGAGCTGTTTTTT. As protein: CATSRVAGRATGELFF.

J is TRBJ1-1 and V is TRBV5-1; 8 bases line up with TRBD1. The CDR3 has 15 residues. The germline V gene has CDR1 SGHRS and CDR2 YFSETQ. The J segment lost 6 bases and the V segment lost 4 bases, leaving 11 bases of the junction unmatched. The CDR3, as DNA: TGCGCCAGCAGCGAGGACAGGGAAAGGATCGCTGAAGCTTTCTTT. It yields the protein CASSEDRERIAEAFF.

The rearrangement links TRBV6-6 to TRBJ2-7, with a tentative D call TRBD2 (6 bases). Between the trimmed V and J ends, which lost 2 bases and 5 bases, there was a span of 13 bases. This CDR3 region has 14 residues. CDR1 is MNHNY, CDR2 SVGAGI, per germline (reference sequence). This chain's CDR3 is CASSYDGDWDEQYF. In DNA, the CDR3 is TGTGCCAGCAGTTACGACGGGGACTGGGACGAGCAGTACTTC.

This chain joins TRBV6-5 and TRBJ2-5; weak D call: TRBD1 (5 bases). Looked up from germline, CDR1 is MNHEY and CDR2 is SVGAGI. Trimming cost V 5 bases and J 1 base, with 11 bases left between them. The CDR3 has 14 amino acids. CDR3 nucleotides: TGTGCCAGCAGTCTCTGGACAAGCCAAGAGACCCAGTACTTC. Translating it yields CASSLWTSQETQYF.

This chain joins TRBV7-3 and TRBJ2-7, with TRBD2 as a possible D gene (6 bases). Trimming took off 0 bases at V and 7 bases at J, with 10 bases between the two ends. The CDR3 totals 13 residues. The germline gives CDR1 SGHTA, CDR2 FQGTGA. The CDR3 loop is CASSLTSGGEQYF. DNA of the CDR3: TGTGCCAGCAGCTTAACTAGCGGCGGAGAGCAGTACTTC.

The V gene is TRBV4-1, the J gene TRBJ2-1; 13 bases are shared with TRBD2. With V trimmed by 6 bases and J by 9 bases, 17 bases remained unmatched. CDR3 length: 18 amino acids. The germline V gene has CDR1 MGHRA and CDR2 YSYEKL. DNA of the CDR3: TGCGCCAGCAGGAGGATTTTTGGGACTAGCGGGGAGACAGGTGAGCAGTTCTTC. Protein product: CASRRIFGTSGETGEQFF.

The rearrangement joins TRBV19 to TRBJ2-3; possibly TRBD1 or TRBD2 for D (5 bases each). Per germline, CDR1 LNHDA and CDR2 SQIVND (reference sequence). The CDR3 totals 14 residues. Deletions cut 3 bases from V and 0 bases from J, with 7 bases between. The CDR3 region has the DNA TGTGCCAGTAGTATGGGGGACAGCACAGATACGCAGTATTTT. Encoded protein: CASSMGDSTDTQYF.

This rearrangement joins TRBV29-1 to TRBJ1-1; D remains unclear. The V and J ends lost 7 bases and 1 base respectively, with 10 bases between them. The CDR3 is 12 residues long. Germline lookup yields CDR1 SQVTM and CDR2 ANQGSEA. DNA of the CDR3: TGCAGCGGCGACACGGCGAACACTGAAGCTTTCTTT. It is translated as CSGDTANTEAFF.

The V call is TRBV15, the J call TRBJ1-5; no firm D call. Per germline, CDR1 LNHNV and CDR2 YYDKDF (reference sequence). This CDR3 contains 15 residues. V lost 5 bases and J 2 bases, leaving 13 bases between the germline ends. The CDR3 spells CATSEDPLGNQPQHF. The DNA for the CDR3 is TGTGCCACCAGCGAAGACCCCTTGGGCAATCAGCCCCAGCATTTT.

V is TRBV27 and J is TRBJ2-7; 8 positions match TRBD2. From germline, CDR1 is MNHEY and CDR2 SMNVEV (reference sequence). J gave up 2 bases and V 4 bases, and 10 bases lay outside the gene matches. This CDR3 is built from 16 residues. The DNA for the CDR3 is TGTGCCAGCAGTTATGGGCTAGCGGGCCTCCCCTACGAGCAGTACTTC. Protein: CASSYGLAGLPYEQYF.

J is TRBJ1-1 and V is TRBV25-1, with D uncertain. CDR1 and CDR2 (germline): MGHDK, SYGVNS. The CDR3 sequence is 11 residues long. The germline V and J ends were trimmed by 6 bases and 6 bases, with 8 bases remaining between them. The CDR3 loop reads CASRSRAEAFF. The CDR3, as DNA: TGTGCCAGCAGAAGTCGTGCTGAAGCTTTCTTT.

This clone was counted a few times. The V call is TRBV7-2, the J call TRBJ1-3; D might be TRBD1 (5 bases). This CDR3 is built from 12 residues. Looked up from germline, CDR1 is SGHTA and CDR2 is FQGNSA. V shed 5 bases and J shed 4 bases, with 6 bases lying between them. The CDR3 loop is CASSPGGNTIYF. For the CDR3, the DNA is TGTGCCAGCAGCCCAGGGGGAAACACCATATATTTT. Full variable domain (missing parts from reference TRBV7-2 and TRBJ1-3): GAGVSQSPSNKVTEKGKDVELRCDPISGHTALYWYRQSLGQGLEFLIYFQGNSAPDKSGLPSDRFSAERTGGSVSTLTIQRTQQEDSAVYLCASSPGGNTIYFGEGSWLTVV.

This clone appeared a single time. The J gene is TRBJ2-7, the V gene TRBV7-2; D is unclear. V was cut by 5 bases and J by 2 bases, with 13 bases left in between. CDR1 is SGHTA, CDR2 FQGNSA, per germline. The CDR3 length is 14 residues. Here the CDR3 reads CASSPPRAPYEQYF. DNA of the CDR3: TGTGCCAGCAGCCCCCCAAGAGCCCCCTACGAGCAGTACTTC.

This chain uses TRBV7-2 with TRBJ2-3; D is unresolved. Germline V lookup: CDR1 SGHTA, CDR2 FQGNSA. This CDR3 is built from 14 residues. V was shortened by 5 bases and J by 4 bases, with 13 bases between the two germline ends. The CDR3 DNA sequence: TGTGCCAGCAGCCCATCCTTGCGCCCAGATACGCAGTATTTT. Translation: CASSPSLRPDTQYF.

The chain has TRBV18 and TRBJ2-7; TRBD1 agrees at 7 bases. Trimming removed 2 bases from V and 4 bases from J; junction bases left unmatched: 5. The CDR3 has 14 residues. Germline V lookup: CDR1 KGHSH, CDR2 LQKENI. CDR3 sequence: CASSPAGGGYEQYF. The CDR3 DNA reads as TGTGCCAGCTCACCAGCAGGGGGTGGATACGAGCAGTACTTC.

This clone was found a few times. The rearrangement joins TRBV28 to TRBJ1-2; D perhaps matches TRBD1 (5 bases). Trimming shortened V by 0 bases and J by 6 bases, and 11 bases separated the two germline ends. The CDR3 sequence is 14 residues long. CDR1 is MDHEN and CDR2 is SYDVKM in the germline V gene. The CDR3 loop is CASSLWSRENGYTF. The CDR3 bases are TGTGCCAGCAGTTTATGGTCCAGGGAAAATGGCTACACCTTC.

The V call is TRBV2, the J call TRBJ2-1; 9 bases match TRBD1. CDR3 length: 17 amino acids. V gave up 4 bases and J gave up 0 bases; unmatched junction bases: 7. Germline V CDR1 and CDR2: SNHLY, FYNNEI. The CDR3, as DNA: TGTGCCAGCAGTGTCGGGACAGGGCGAAGCTCCTACAATGAGCAGTTCTTC. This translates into CASSVGTGRSSYNEQFF.

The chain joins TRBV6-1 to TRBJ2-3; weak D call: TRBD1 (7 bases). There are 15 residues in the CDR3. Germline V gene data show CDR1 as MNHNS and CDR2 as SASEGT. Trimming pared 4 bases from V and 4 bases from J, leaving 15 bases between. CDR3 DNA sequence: TGTGCCAGCAGTGCGAGGGCGGGACAGCCAGATACGCAGTATTTT. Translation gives CASSARAGQPDTQYF.

This CDR3 is CASSLDGGANYGYTF. The CDR3 DNA sequence: TGTGCCAGCAGCTTAGACGGGGGGGCTAACTATGGCTACACCTTC. The chain links TRBV7-9 to TRBJ1-2; D may be TRBD1 (5 bases). With 1 base removed from V and 0 bases from J, the gap between germline ends came to 9 bases. Per the germline V gene, CDR1 is SEHNR and CDR2 is FQNEAQ (reference sequence). The CDR3 covers 15 residues.

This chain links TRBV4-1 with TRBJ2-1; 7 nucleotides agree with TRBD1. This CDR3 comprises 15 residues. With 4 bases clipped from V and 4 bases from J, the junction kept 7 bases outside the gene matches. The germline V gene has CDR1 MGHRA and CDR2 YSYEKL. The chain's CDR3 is CASSPGQVGYNEQFF. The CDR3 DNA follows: TGCGCCAGCAGCCCCGGACAGGTCGGATACAATGAGCAGTTCTTC.